What follows are 27 T cell receptor beta chains derived from one specimen sequenced in a study of CD8+CD57+ T cells in acquired aplastic anemia (dated by TCRdb to the late 2010s). This sample was sequenced with an Illumina HiSeq 2000. TCR beta VDJ combination and CDR3 sequence profiling used genomic DNA as the template. TCRdb took the public reads, trimmed them with fastp at Q25, ran MiXCR for clone calling and kept in-frame beta chains. Rows are unified per CDR3 protein, each entry keeping the most common DNA and genes. This sample has 400,000 to 450,000 distinct CDR3 sequences in its table, and around 68% of those were observed once. Of the sample, less than 4% is held by the ten largest clones. Sequencing was done on a sample of sorted CD4+, CD8+, or CD8+CD57+ T cells (not recorded which) from PBMCs. These receptors were obtained from a human donor in good health, serving as a control.

The table lists this clonotype with many counts. The gene calls are TRBV18 and TRBJ2-5, with D possibly matching TRBD1 (6 bases). V lost 3 bases and J lost 2, with 10 bases in between. The CDR3 length is 14 residues. CDR1 KGHSH and CDR2 LQKENI come from the germline V gene. The CDR3 here is CASSPVDRQETQYF. In nucleotides, the CDR3 is TGTGCCAGCTCACCGGTTGACAGGCAAGAGACCCAGTACTTC.

As regards this clonotype: As the CDR3 is not closed by the conserved phenylalanine or tryptophan, this likely results from a read error. V is TRBV20-1 and J is TRBJ1-1; D is perhaps TRBD1 (6 bases). The V gene's germline CDR1 is DFQATT and CDR2 SNEGSKA (reference sequence). This CDR3 spans 15 amino acids. The CDR3 nucleotides read TGCAGTGCTGGGAGAATCAGGGGAATAAACACTGGAGCTTTCTCT. Its protein is CSAGRIRGINTGAFS.

Comments on this clonotype: A much larger clone lies a single base off, so this may be a read error. The conserved phenylalanine or tryptophan is not found at the CDR3 terminus, so this likely reflects a read error. The chain uses TRBV4-1 and TRBJ1-2, with D hard to call. This CDR3 is 15 amino acids long. CDR1 MGHRA and CDR2 YSYEKL come from the germline V gene. Trimming removed 0 bases at V and 4 bases at J, with 12 bases between. CDR3 loop: CASSQDNRGVYGYTL. CDR3 sequence (DNA): TGCGCCAGCAGCCAAGATAACCGGGGAGTCTATGGCTACACCCTC.

This clonotype came up once. The chain couples TRBV7-2 to TRBJ1-1, with D perhaps TRBD1 (5 bases). The germline gives CDR1 SGHTA, CDR2 FQGNSA. This CDR3 region has 15 residues. V lost 5 bases, J lost 14 bases, and 27 bases lay in between. This CDR3 reads CASSPSGAIYEQYFF. Written as DNA, the CDR3 is TGTGCCAGCAGCCCTAGCGGGGCAATCTACGAGCAGTACTTCTTT.

This chain connects TRBV7-2 to TRBJ2-1, with D perhaps TRBD1 or TRBD2 (6 bases each). The closer fit of TRBJ2-7 to the DNA end suggests the J call may be wrong. Germline lookup yields CDR1 SGHTA and CDR2 FQGNSA. There are 15 residues in the CDR3. Here the CDR3 DNA reads TGTGCCAGCAGCGTTGGGGGGACACGGTTCTCCGAGCAGTACTTC. It is translated as CASSVGGTRFSEQYF.

This clonotype appeared many times. The chain recombines TRBV20-1 with TRBJ2-3; 10 nucleotides align to TRBD2. V lost 3 bases to trimming and J lost 2 bases; unmatched junction nucleotides: 5. The length of the CDR3 is 15 residues. Germline V gene lookup returns CDR1 DFQATT and CDR2 SNEGSKA (reference sequence). The CDR3 DNA is TGCAGTGCTAGTCGAACTAGCGGGGCCACAGATACGCAGTATTTT. This gives the protein CSASRTSGATDTQYF.

Note on this clonotype: Its ends do not fully match the called genes, so a read error is possible. The chain links TRBV4-1 to TRBJ1-6; tentatively, D is TRBD1 (5 bases). CDR3 length equals 13 residues. Germline CDR1 and CDR2: MGHRA and YSYEKL. The CDR3 bases are TGTGCCGATGCGAGACAGTATAATTCACCCCTCCACTTT. Translating gives CADARQYNSPLHF.

The gene calls are TRBV10-3 and TRBJ1-1; D remains ambiguous. CDR1 and CDR2 (germline): ENHRY, SYGVKD. CDR3 length equals 15 residues. Trimming removed 2 bases from V and 4 bases from J, with 14 bases in between. The DNA for the CDR3 is TGTGCCATCAGTGAGGGGCTTGGTGGACGCACTGAAGCTTTCTTT. This gives the protein CAISEGLGGRTEAFF.

This clonotype was seen many times. This rearrangement joins TRBV6-2 or TRBV6-3 to TRBJ2-3, with 13 bases aligning to TRBD2. J lost 2 bases, V lost 5 bases, and 4 bases had no gene match. CDR3 length equals 16 residues. Germline V lookup: CDR1 MNHEY, CDR2 SVGEGT. The CDR3 sequence: CASSRLAGGNTDTQYF. In DNA form, the CDR3 reads TGTGCCAGCAGTCGACTAGCGGGGGGCAACACAGATACGCAGTATTTT.

The chain combines TRBV9 with TRBJ2-7, with unresolved D. The CDR3 length is 14 residues. Germline CDR1 SGDLS, CDR2 YYNGEE. Trimming stripped 1 base from V and 10 bases from J, with 18 bases between. CDR3 sequence: CASSVHSYTYPQYF. CDR3 DNA sequence: TGTGCCAGCAGCGTACACAGCTACACCTACCCACAGTACTTC. The entire variable domain, with the rest obtained from reference TRBV9 and TRBJ2-7, is as follows: DSGVTQTPKHLITATGQRVTLRCSPRSGDLSVYWYQQSLDQGLQFLIQYYNGEERAKGNILERFSAQQFPDLHSELNLSSLELGDSALYFCASSVHSYTYPQYFGPGTRLTVT.

The chain employs TRBV6-5 and TRBJ2-3; tentative D call: TRBD2 (5 bases). This CDR3 comprises 13 residues. The germline V and J ends were trimmed by 9 bases and 5 bases, with 15 bases remaining between them. Per the germline V gene, CDR1 is MNHEY and CDR2 is SVGAGI. In nucleotides, the CDR3 is TGTGCCAGTTGCGTCCTGGCGGGAGATACGCAGTATTTT. Amino acid sequence: CASCVLAGDTQYF.

This clonotype was counted many times. The chain couples TRBV2 to TRBJ1-2; the match to TRBD1 covers 7 bases. CDR1 is SNHLY and CDR2 is FYNNEI in the germline V gene. This CDR3 region has 13 residues. J was trimmed by 4 bases and V by 2 bases; bases with no gene match: 1. CDR3 nucleotide sequence: TGTGCCAGCAGTGAAAGGGACAGCTATGGCTACACCTTC. This gives the protein CASSERDSYGYTF.

The V and J genes are TRBV5-4 and TRBJ2-7; perhaps TRBD2 as D (5 bases). The CDR3 runs 14 residues. Germline V gives CDR1 SGHNT, CDR2 YYREEE (reference sequence). V shed 6 bases and J shed 1 base, with 14 bases lying between them. CDR3 DNA: TGTGCCAGCACCGGGAAGAGAGGGTCCTACGAGCAGTACTTC. Protein product: CASTGKRGSYEQYF. Combining the CDR3 with reference TRBV5-4 and TRBJ2-7 gives the whole variable domain ETGVTQSPTHLIKTRGQQVTLRCSSQSGHNTVSWYQQALGQGPQFIFQYYREEENGRGNFPPRFSGLQFPNYSSELNVNALELDDSALYLCASTGKRGSYEQYFGPGTRLTVT.

V usage is TRBV19 and J usage is TRBJ1-6; D is undetermined. The germline V gene encodes CDR1 LNHDA and CDR2 SQIVND (reference sequence). With 3 bases removed from V and 10 bases from J, the gap between germline ends came to 13 bases. The CDR3 extends over 14 amino acids. The CDR3 spells CASSIGGGRSPLHF. The DNA for the CDR3 is TGTGCCAGTAGTATCGGTGGCGGAAGATCACCCCTCCACTTT.

This clonotype occurred many times. The genes are TRBV6-4 and TRBJ2-6; D not certain. Trimming left V 4 bases short and J 0 bases short, with 7 bases between. Germline CDR1 MRHNA, CDR2 SNTAGT. CDR3 length: 15 residues. CDR3 amino acids: CASSVSSSGANVLTF. The CDR3 bases are TGTGCCAGCAGTGTCAGTTCCTCTGGGGCCAACGTCCTGACTTTC.

In the case of this clonotype: A read error is likely, as this CDR3 ends without the conserved phenylalanine or tryptophan. The DNA is left out, because the CDR3 cannot be placed on it with certainty; the CDR3 is given as TCRdb lists it. The chain uses TRBV7-3 and TRBJ2-3; the table assigns TRBD1, which was not confirmed against the DNA. Germline V gene sequence: CDR1 SGHTA, CDR2 FQGTGA. The CDR3 is 14 residues long, counting both termini. The chain's CDR3 is CASSARPVGAPYFC.

This chain uses TRBV29-1 with TRBJ2-1, with D perhaps given as TRBD1 or TRBD2 (5 bases each). V lost 7 bases and J 7 bases, leaving 14 bases between the germline ends. CDR1 is SQVTM and CDR2 is ANQGSEA in the germline V gene. The CDR3 is made up of 12 amino acids. In DNA, the CDR3 is TGCAGCGGGGGGAACTCTGGAAATGAGCAGTTCTTC. This translates into CSGGNSGNEQFF.

This clonotype was seen at least ten times. V usage is TRBV7-9 and J usage is TRBJ2-3, with a tentative D call TRBD2 (5 bases). The CDR3 has 19 residues. In germline, CDR1 is SEHNR, CDR2 FQNEAQ (reference sequence). V was shortened by 0 bases and J by 0 bases, with 19 bases between the two germline ends. The CDR3 loop is CASSLAQVDFLTSTDTQYF. CDR3 coding DNA: TGTGCCAGCAGCTTAGCGCAGGTGGACTTCCTGACTAGCACAGATACGCAGTATTTT.

This clonotype was detected once. The V gene is TRBV9, the J gene TRBJ2-7; D assignment may be TRBD1 or TRBD2 (6 bases each). The length of the CDR3 is 15 residues. CDR1 is SGDLS and CDR2 is YYNGEE in the germline V gene. V gave up 0 bases and J gave up 6 bases, with 16 bases separating them. As DNA, the CDR3 is TGTGCCAGCAGCGTAGCCGGGGGCCTCTCTCCCGAGCAGTACTTC. Translating it yields CASSVAGGLSPEQYF.

V usage is TRBV7-8 and J usage is TRBJ1-2, with D hard to call. Germline CDR1 is SGHVS and CDR2 is FQNEAQ. V gave up 5 bases and J gave up 10 bases, with 23 bases separating them. CDR3 length: 15 amino acids. The CDR3 DNA follows: TGTGCCAGCAGCCTCCAAGCTGACTACGAGAAGTACTACACCTTC. Translation: CASSLQADYEKYYTF.

V and J are TRBV10-3 and TRBJ2-7; 11 bases are a match to TRBD1. Germline V CDR1 and CDR2: ENHRY, SYGVKD. V lost 4 bases and J lost 6; bases outside the gene matches: 2. The CDR3 consists of 13 residues. CDR3 DNA sequence: TGTGCCATCAGTGGGGGGACAGGGGGCGAGCAGTACTTC. It specifies CAISGGTGGEQYF.

A note on this clonotype: The junction differs from germline at one of its ends, possibly a read error. This chain uses TRBV9 with TRBJ2-2; maybe TRBD2 (5 bases). The CDR3 has 15 residues. Germline CDR1 SGDLS, CDR2 YYNGEE. CDR3 loop: CASSGSGVVYGELFF. CDR3 bases: TGTGCCAGCAGCGGGTCGGGTGTAGTCTACGGGGAGTTGTTTTTT. Full variable domain (outside the CDR3, taken from reference TRBV9 and TRBJ2-2): DSGVTQTPKHLITATGQRVTLRCSPRSGDLSVYWYQQSLDQGLQFLIQYYNGEERAKGNILERFSAQQFPDLHSELNLSSLELGDSALYFCASSGSGVVYGELFFGEGSRLTVL.

The chain combines TRBV12-3 or TRBV12-4 with TRBJ1-6; no reliable D call. V lost 5 bases, J lost 0 bases, and 14 bases lay in between. This CDR3 spans 17 amino acids. In nucleotides, the CDR3 is TGTGCCAGCAGTCGCACTTCGTGGGGCTCCTATAATTCACCCCTCCACTTT. Its protein product is CASSRTSWGSYNSPLHF.

The V and J genes are TRBV19 and TRBJ2-2; maybe TRBD1 (6 bases). Per germline, CDR1 LNHDA and CDR2 SQIVND (reference sequence). The CDR3 has 12 amino acids. Trimming shortened V by 9 bases and J by 11 bases, and 16 bases separated the two germline ends. CDR3 in DNA: TGTGCCAGCACGAAGCTACAGGGAGAGCTGTTTTTT. It specifies CASTKLQGELFF.

This clonotype was detected ten times or more. The V gene is TRBV29-1, the J gene TRBJ2-3; D is unresolved. The CDR3 is 12 amino acids. Germline lookup yields CDR1 SQVTM and CDR2 ANQGSEA. Trimming removed 3 bases at V and 0 bases at J, with 4 bases between. The CDR3 bases are TGCAGCGTTGAGGTTAGCACAGATACGCAGTATTTT. Encoded protein: CSVEVSTDTQYF.

Notes on this clonotype: At one of its ends the junction is not consistent with the germline gene, which may arise from a read error. J is TRBJ1-6 and V is TRBV9; D is possibly TRBD1 (6 bases). The CDR3 runs to 15 residues. Germline assignment: CDR1 SGDLS and CDR2 YYNGEE. The CDR3 coding sequence is TGTGCCAGCAGCTTACGCAGGGGAGCTGCCTCACACCTCCACTTT. This gives the protein CASSLRRGAASHLHF.

This clonotype was seen only once. The V gene is TRBV7-4, the J gene TRBJ2-1; unclear D gene. The CDR3 consists of 15 residues. CDR1 is SGHVT, CDR2 SQSDAQ, per germline. Trimming took off 6 bases at V and 7 bases at J, with 19 bases between the two ends. As DNA, the CDR3 is TGTGCCAGCAGTGAGTCGCGTCCGTGCTATAATGAGCAGTTCTTC. Protein: CASSESRPCYNEQFF.